The next 15 T cell receptor beta chains were all read from a single sample in a study of glioma-infiltrating T cells. Amplification of TCR alpha and beta CDR3 regions from RNA used iRepertoire nested multiplex PCR. TCRdb recomputed calls from the multiplex PCR reads with MiXCR, one row per CDR3 protein. The data show about 180,000 distinct CDR3 sequences, around 40% seen once. What was sequenced was glioma tissue, nonneoplastic brain tissue, or PBMCs (not recorded which). These receptors came from a human donor with low-grade glioma or glioblastoma, undergoing nonglioma brain surgery, or in good health (not recorded which).

This clonotype was found many times. V usage is TRBV2 and J usage is TRBJ1-1; 8 bases are a match to TRBD1. V lost 7 bases and J lost 1; bases outside the gene matches: 5. Germline loops: CDR1 SNHLY, CDR2 FYNNEI. The CDR3 sequence is 14 residues long. Written as DNA, the CDR3 is TGTGCCAGCAACAGGGGGAGTACGAACACTGAAGCTTTCTTT. Residues: CASNRGSTNTEAFF.

Worth noting for this clonotype: A read error may explain this, as a much larger clone is one base away. This sequence joins TRBV7-2 and TRBJ1-1; TRBD1 matches at 9 bases. Germline-derived CDR1 and CDR2 are SGHTA and FQGNSA. This CDR3 is built from 15 residues. The V segment lost 5 bases and the J segment 5 bases; nucleotides outside the gene matches: 9. In DNA form, the CDR3 reads TGTGCCAGCAGCCCCCCCGGGACAGGGAAAACTGAAGCTTTCTTT. This gives the protein CASSPPGTGKTEAFF.

For this clonotype: This may stem from a read error, because a much larger clone lies one nucleotide away. The chain joins TRBV7-6 to TRBJ1-5; D perhaps matches TRBD1 (5 bases). This CDR3 has 15 residues. Germline V lookup: CDR1 SGHVS, CDR2 FNYEAQ. The CDR3 bases are TGTGCCATCAGCTTGGATGACAGTAGCAATCAGCCCCAGCATTTT. It codes for CAISLDDSSNQPQHF.

Remarks on this clonotype: The junction does not match germline at one end; this may be a read error. The J gene is TRBJ2-1, the V gene TRBV27, with a weak D call TRBD2 (6 bases). In germline, CDR1 is MNHEY, CDR2 SMNVEV (reference sequence). This CDR3 region has 15 residues. CDR3 bases: TGTGCAAGCAGCCAGACTAGAGGGGCGTACAATGAGCAGTTCTTC. Protein: CASSQTRGAYNEQFF.

This clonotype was detected only a few times. The chain links TRBV11-1 to TRBJ2-1; D gene ambiguous. CDR1 and CDR2 (germline): SGHAT, FQDESV (reference sequence). The CDR3 contains 16 residues. With 0 bases removed from V and 0 bases from J, the gap between germline ends came to 9 bases. This CDR3 reads CASSLAPDNSYNEQFF. Written as DNA, the CDR3 is TGTGCCAGCAGCTTAGCCCCAGATAACTCCTACAATGAGCAGTTCTTC.

Points on this clonotype: Given a much more abundant clone one base away, this may be a read error. The V gene is TRBV6-9, the J gene TRBJ1-3, with D uncertain. CDR1 and CDR2 (germline): MNHGY, SVAAGI. Deletions cut 4 bases from V and 7 bases from J, with 17 bases between. This CDR3 has 15 amino acids. CDR3 region: CASSSSEGSVNTIYF. As DNA, the CDR3 is TGTGCCAGCAGTTCCTCGGAGGGTTCGGTGAACACCATATATTTT.

As for this clonotype: A much larger clone lies one base from this, so it may be a read error. The chain is built from TRBV19 and TRBJ2-3, with D possibly being TRBD2 (6 bases). Per the germline V gene, CDR1 is LNHDA and CDR2 is SQIVND (reference sequence). The CDR3 sequence is 14 residues long. Written as DNA, the CDR3 is TGTGCCAGTAGTTTGCAACTAGCAAGGGATAGGCAGTATTTT. Translation: CASSLQLARDRQYF.

As concerns this clonotype: One base away lies a much larger clone, so this may be a sequencing read error. The genes are TRBV20-1 and TRBJ2-7, with D possibly TRBD1 on 5 matching bases. Trimming stripped 3 bases from V and 3 bases from J, with 15 bases between. The CDR3 length is 14 residues. Germline V gives CDR1 DFQATT, CDR2 SNEGSKA (reference sequence). The CDR3 sequence is CSARPDTERYEQYF. The CDR3 DNA reads TGCAGTGCTAGGCCGGACACAGAGCGCTACGAGCAGTACTTC.

Comment on this clonotype: This could be a read error, since a much larger clone is one nucleotide away. The chain employs TRBV20-1 and TRBJ2-3; maybe TRBD1 (6 bases). The CDR3 loop spans 13 amino acids. Germline-derived CDR1 and CDR2 are DFQATT and SNEGSKA (reference sequence). Trimming shortened V by 5 bases and J by 5 bases, and 14 bases separated the two germline ends. The CDR3 reads CSAGHRDEDTQYF. For the CDR3, the DNA is TGCAGTGCTGGGCACAGGGATGAAGATACGCAGTATTTT.

In regard to this clonotype: Given a much more abundant clone one base away, this may be a read error. The V and J genes are TRBV7-9 and TRBJ1-2; TRBD1 matches 7 bases. The CDR3 is 15 amino acids. Germline CDR1 and CDR2: SEHNR and FQNEAQ (reference sequence). The CDR3 coding sequence is TGTGCCAGCAGCTTACAGGACAGGACCCTCTATGTCTACACCTTC. It encodes CASSLQDRTLYVYTF.

With respect to this clonotype: This may stem from a read error, because a much larger clone lies one nucleotide away. V usage is TRBV20-1 and J usage is TRBJ2-2; possible D gene TRBD2, 5 bases. Germline V gene lookup returns CDR1 DFQATT and CDR2 SNEGSKA (reference sequence). This CDR3 region has 14 residues. In nucleotides, the CDR3 is TGCAGTGCTAGTCTCGGGATTTCAGGCGGGCAGCTGTTTTTT. As protein: CSASLGISGGQLFF.

This clonotype was counted once. The chain carries TRBV4-1 and TRBJ2-3, with 7 nucleotides matching TRBD2. V lost 4 bases, J lost 3 bases, and 16 bases stayed unmatched. CDR3 length: 18 residues. Germline CDR1 reads MGHRA; CDR2 reads YSYEKL. Here the CDR3 reads CASSPRTRGRPSTDTQYF. The CDR3 coding sequence is TGCGCCAGCAGCCCCCGGACTAGAGGGAGGCCCTCGACAGATACGCAGTATTTT.

Points on this clonotype: A much larger clonotype is one base distant, so this may be a read error. The rearrangement uses TRBV7-2 and TRBJ2-3, with a tentative D call TRBD2 (6 bases). V lost 3 bases to trimming and J lost 4 bases, with 11 bases between them. There are 14 residues in the CDR3. In germline, CDR1 is SGHTA, CDR2 FQGNSA. CDR3 protein: CASSFLEGPDTQYF. The CDR3 DNA sequence: TGTGCCAGCAGCTTCCTGGAGGGACCAGATACGCAGTATTTT. The complete variable domain, with remaining parts taken from reference TRBV7-2 and TRBJ2-3, reads GAGVSQSPSNKVTEKGKDVELRCDPISGHTALYWYRQSLGQGLEFLIYFQGNSAPDKSGLPSDRFSAERTGGSVSTLTIQRTQQEDSAVYLCASSFLEGPDTQYFGPGTRLTVL.

This clonotype was found many times. The CDR3 loop reads CASSPQPDGTQYF. In DNA form, the CDR3 reads TGTGCCAGCAGTCCACAGCCGGATGGGACCCAGTACTTC. The V gene is TRBV2, the J gene TRBJ2-5; D is uncertain. Germline CDR1 reads SNHLY; CDR2 reads FYNNEI. This CDR3 contains 13 residues. The V gene lost 5 bases and the J gene lost 7 bases, with 14 bases spanning the gap.

This clonotype has at least ten counts. The gene calls are TRBV24-1 and TRBJ1-2, with 8 bases lining up with TRBD1. V was pared by 6 bases and J by 7 bases, with 9 bases of the junction left unmatched. The CDR3 runs to 14 residues. From germline, CDR1 is KGHDR and CDR2 SFDVKD. The CDR3 nucleotides read TGTGCCACCAGTCCGGGACAGGAGCAAATTGGCTACACCTTC. It yields the protein CATSPGQEQIGYTF.